The present entry profiles one T cell receptor (beta chain) with its context. These data come from a study of blood T cell repertoires in COVID-19. About the research overall: Both acute and convalescent COVID-19 samples were obtained from the United States, Italy and Spain. T cells, B-cell-depleted T cells, or PBMCs supplied cDNA or gDNA.

Germline V gene lookup returns CDR1 SNHLY and CDR2 FYNNEI. Trimming took 5 bases from V and 5 from J, leaving 18 bases between them. The CDR3 covers 15 residues. In the authors' methods: Estimation of nucleated cell counts was performed using reference gene primer amplification. TCRdb's table, derived via immunoSEQ multiplex PCR, lists solely in-frame clones and lacks some. The V and J calls and clone size are taken from that table; D and trimming were inferred from the DNA. This table has 300,000 to 400,000 clones, almost 85% appearing once. This clonotype originated in a human donor in a cohort sampled during active COVID-19. Specimen: peripheral blood. The chain recombines TRBV2 with TRBJ1-1, with D unresolved. The CDR3 here is CASSTLAGGGTEAFF. The CDR3 region has the DNA TGTGCCAGCAGTACACTGGCAGGTGGCGGGACTGAAGCTTTCTTT.